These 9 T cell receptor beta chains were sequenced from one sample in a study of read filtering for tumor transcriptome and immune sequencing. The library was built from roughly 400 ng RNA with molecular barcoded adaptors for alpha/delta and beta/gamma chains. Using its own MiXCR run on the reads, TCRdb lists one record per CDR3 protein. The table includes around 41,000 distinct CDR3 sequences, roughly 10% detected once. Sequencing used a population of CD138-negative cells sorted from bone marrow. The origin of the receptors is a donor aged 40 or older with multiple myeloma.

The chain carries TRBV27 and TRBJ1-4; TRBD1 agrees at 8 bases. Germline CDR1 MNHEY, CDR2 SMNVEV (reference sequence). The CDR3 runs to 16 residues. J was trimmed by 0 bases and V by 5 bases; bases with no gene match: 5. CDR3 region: CASSPTGGATNEKLFF. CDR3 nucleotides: TGTGCCAGCAGTCCAACAGGGGGTGCAACTAATGAAAAACTGTTTTTT.

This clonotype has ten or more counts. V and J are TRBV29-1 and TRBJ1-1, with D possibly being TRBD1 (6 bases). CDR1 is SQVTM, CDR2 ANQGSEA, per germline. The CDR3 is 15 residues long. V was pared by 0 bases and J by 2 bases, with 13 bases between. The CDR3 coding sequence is TGCAGCGTTGAAGATTGGAAGGGGGTTAACACTGAAGCTTTCTTT. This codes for CSVEDWKGVNTEAFF.

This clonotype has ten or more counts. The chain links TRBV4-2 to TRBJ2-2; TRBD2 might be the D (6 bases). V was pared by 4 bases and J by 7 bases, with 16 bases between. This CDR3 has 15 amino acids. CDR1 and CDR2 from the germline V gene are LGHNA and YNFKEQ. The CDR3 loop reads CASSPLLAAGGELFF. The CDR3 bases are TGTGCCAGCAGCCCGCTACTAGCTGCCGGCGGGGAGCTGTTTTTT.

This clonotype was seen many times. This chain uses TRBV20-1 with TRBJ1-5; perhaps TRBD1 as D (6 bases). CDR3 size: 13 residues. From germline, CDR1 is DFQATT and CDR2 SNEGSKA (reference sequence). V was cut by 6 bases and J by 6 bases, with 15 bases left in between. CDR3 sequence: CSATGQSGQPQHF. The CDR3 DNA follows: TGCAGTGCCACAGGACAGTCTGGTCAGCCCCAGCATTTT.

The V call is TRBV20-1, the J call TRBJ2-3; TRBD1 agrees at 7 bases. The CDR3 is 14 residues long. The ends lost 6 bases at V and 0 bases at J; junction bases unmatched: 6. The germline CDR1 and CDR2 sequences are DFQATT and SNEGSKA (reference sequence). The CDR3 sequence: CSAEGQQSTDTQYF. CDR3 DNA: TGCAGTGCAGAGGGACAGCAAAGCACAGATACGCAGTATTTT.

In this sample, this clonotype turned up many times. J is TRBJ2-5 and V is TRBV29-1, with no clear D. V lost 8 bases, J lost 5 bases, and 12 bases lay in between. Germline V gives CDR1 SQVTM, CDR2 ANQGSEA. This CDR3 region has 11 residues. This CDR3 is CSLLLVETQYF. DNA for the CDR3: TGCAGCCTATTGTTGGTCGAGACCCAGTACTTC.

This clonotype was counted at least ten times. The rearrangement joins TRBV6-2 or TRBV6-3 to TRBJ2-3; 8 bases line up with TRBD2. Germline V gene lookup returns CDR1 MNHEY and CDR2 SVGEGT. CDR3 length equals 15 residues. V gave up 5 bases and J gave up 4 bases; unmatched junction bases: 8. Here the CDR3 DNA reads TGTGCCAGCAGTAACGGGGGGGCCGGGCCAGATACGCAGTATTTT. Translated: CASSNGGAGPDTQYF.

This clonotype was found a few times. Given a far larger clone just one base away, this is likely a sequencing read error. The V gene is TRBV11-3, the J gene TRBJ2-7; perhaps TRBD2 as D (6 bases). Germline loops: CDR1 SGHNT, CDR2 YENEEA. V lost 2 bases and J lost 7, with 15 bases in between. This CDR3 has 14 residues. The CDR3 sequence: CASSLWGRHDEQYF. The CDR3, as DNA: TGTGCCAGCAGCTTATGGGGGAGGCACGATGAGCAGTACTTC.

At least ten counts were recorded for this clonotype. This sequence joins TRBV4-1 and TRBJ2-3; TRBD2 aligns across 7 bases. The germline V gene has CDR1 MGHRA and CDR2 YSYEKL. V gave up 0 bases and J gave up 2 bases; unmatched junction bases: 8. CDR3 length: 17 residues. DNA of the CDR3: TGCGCCAGCAGCCAAGATTTAAGCGCGGGGGACACAGATACGCAGTATTTT. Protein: CASSQDLSAGDTDTQYF.